This entry describes one T cell receptor beta chain. Its antigen is still unknown. No quality values exist for individual bases; no much larger clone is one base distant. V and J are trimmed by 4 bases and 6 bases, and the gene matches miss 11 bases of the junction. According to the germline V gene, CDR1 reads MNHEY and CDR2 reads SVGAGI. The CDR3, cysteine through phenylalanine, is 15 amino acids long. The kept DNA is CDR3 alone, 45 bases in frame from the first base. This sample is part of a study of shared clonotypes between healthy human individuals (TCRdb year 2020). Study-level background: Two women and a few men aged 18 to 49 years were included in the cohort. Libraries were prepared and TCR repertoires were sequenced by different laboratories using diverse techniques, in order to increase sequencing depth and limit assay-specific biases. Leukapheresis yielded between about 0.9 and 9.5 billion PBMCs per donor. The study deeply sequenced blood TCR repertoires of several healthy adults to estimate repertoire size and the extent of clonotype sharing between individuals. For each donor, three plates each were used for CD4 naive and CD4 memory, two plates were used for CD8 naive, and one plate was used for CD8 memory.

Broader findings and caveats from the paper: Compared with non-shared clonotypes, the clonotypes found in all four sorted-subset donors had higher generation probabilities. Naive subsets generally had larger estimated clonotype richness than memory subsets did. Even with the large sequencing depth, rarefaction of the sorted-subset datasets indicated that sequencing was incomplete. The genetic and exposure-history diversity represented was limited by the small number of donors. Only blood was sampled, and tissue TCR repertoires likely differ from those in blood. Across a few donors, 5% to 6% of naive CD4, roughly 3.8% of naive CD8, around 2.1% of memory CD4, and 0.4% of memory CD8 clonotypes were shared. Based on pairwise subsampling, the degree of clonotype sharing among donors was expected to be affected by sequencing depth.

Using the deep immunoSEQ assay, TCR CDR3 regions were amplified from genomic DNA by multiplex PCR. Extracted genomic DNA from each cell subset was spread evenly across all wells of several immunoSEQ 96-well plates, with each plate serving as a replicate. For sorted subsets, about 200 ng genomic DNA, equal to 30,000 or so T cell genomes, was loaded into each replicate PCR. Purified libraries were quantified with a Qubit 3.0 fluorometer, sized on a Bioanalyzer 2100, and re-quantified with the KAPA Library Quantification kit. Each immunoSEQ 96-well plate was sequenced on its own single-read 150-cycle Illumina NextSeq 550 flow cell. As for the authors' bioinformatics: Because only junctional sequences without quality scores were contained in the immunoSEQ output, filtering matching that applied to full-length reads could not be performed. To assign V/J genes and CDR3, sequences were annotated against IMGT germline references using PyIR, a Python wrapper for IgBLAST v1.9. Reads were filtered out if the reads had weak V/J assignments (E-value above 1e-6), no CDR3, stop codons, out-of-frame junctions, or ambiguous translated residues. V3J clonotypes were defined as sequences sharing an identical inferred V gene, J gene, and CDR3 amino acid sequence. The percentage overlap between two repertoires was calculated by dividing the number of shared unique clonotypes by the size of the smaller repertoire. RTK rarefaction, the Chao1 estimator, and Recon v2.1 estimates of unobserved clonotypes were used to assess repertoire richness. For all TCRbeta clonotypes obtained by the gDNA method from a few donors, generation probabilities were computed with OLGA. Held by TCRdb, this immuneACCESS table contains in-frame sequences only and omits some clones. Under half of the omission traces to an unresolved V gene where checked; the cause of the rest is unknown. For V, J and clone size, that table is used; D and trimming come from the DNA. The sample yields roughly 500,000 clones; 90% to 96% were counted once. 0.05% to 0.07% of the sample is held by the ten biggest clonotypes.

Healthy HIV-negative adults with no recently reported acute infections or vaccinations were included as donors. Every donor was a Caucasian adult living in Nashville, Tennessee, USA. CD4+ T cells were enriched by magnetic negative selection, after which naive cells were positively selected on CD45RA and the negative fraction was taken as the memory subset. After blood collection by leukapheresis, PBMCs were isolated using Ficoll-Histopaque density gradient centrifugation and then cryopreserved in the vapor phase of liquid nitrogen. Purity and quantity of every magnetically sorted T cell population were checked by analytical flow cytometry. Genomic DNA was isolated from each sorted fraction and quantified by UV absorbance on a Nanodrop 2000c.

The receptor was derived from a woman between 25 and 40 years old in good health. The specimen sequenced was naive CD4+ T cells sorted from blood. The cell subset or site label, read with the paper, signifies: CD45RA+ positively selected. Recombination connected TRBV6-5 to TRBJ2-7; 8 bases in the middle match TRBD1. DNA sequence: TGTGCCAGCAGTTTATTCGGGACAGGAATGTCCGAGCAGTACTTC. It translates as CASSLFGTGMSEQYF.